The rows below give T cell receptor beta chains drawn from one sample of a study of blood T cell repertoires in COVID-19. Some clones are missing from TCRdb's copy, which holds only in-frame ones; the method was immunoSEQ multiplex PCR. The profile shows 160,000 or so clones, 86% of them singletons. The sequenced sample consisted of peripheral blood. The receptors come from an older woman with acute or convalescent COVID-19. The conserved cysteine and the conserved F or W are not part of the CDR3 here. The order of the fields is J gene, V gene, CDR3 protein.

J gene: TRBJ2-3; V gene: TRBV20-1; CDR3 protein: SASSSAGGYTDTQY
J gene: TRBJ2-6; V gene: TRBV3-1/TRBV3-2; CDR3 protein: ASSLLGGAGANVLT
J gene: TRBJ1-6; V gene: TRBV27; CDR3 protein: ASSSLGGGSYNSPLH
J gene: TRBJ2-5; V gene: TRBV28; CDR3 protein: ASSFHQGGQTQY
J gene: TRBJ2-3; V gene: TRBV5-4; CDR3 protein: ASSVGQGAGDTQY
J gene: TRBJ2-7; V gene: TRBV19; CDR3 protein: ASSIDRAVQY
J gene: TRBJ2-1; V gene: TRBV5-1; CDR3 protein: ASSLAGSSYNEQF
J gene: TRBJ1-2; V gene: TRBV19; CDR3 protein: ASSATGLANYGYT
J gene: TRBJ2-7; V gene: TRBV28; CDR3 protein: ASNQGASYEQY
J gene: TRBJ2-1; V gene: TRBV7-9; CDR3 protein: ASSFSLLAGGKVYNEQF
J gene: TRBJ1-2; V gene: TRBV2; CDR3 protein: ASNDRGRVGYT
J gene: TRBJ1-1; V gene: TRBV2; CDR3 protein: ASTQGGRSEAF
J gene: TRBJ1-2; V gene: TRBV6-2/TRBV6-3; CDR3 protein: ASSQTGTANYGYT
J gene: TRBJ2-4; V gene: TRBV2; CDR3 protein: ASSKSRAARNIQY
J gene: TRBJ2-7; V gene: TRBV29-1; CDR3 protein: SVEPEQGSSYEQY
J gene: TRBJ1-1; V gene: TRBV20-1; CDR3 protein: SARAGARAF
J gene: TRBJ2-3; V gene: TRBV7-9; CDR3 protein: ASSLDIASGINRDTQY
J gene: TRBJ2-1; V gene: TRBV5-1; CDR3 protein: ASSLEVAGAREQF
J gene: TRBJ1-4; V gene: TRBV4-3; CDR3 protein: ASSQGLGGGEKLF
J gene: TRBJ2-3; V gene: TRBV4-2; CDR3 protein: ASSQGTSGRAVDTQY
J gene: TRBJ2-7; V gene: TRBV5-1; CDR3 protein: ASSSEAVGTGASYEQY
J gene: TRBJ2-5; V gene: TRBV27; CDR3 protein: ASSSSGEKRRTQY
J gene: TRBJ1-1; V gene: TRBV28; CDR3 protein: ASSPLTGTEAF
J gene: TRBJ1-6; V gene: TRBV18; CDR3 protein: ASSQGYGGSPLH
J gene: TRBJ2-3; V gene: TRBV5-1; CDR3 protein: ASSITGLGTDTQY
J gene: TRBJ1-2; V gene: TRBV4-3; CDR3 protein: ASSQDGWGLINYGYT
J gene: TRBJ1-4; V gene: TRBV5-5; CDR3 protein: ASSLRQGVSANEKLF
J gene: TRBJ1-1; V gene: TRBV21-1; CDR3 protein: ASRTGGNTEAF
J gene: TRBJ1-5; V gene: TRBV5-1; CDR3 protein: ASSLEEGRQPQH
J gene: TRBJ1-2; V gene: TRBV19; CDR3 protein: SLGSNT
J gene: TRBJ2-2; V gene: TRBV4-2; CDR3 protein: ASSQDIQGTGELF
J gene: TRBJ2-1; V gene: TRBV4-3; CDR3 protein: ASSRGQAGDNLYNEQF
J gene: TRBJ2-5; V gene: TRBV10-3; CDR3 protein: AISESGTETQY
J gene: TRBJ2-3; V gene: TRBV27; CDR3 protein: ASSRAELTDTQY
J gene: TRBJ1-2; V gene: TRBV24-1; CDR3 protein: ATSDPNRGDYGYT
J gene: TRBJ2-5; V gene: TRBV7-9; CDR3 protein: ASSRLALQETQY
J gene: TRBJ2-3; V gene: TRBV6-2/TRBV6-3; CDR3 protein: ASSSLSNTQY
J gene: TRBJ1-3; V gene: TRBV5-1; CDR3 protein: ASTRVPGNTIY
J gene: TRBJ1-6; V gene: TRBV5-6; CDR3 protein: ASSLGPGDPPLH
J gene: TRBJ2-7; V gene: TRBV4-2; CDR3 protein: ASSQEGAGGLVDYEQY
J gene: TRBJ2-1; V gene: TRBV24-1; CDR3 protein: ATSDYRDNEQF
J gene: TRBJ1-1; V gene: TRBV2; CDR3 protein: ASRMGPRGTEAF
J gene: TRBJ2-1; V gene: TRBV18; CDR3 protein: ASSSGTGGLNEQF
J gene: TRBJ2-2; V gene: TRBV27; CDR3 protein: ASSLSQLAGGPDGELF
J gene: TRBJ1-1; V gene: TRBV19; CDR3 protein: ASSRGDRGNTEAF
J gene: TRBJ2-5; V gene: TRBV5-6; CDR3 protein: ASSLAGGQTQY
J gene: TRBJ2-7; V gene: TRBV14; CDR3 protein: ASRPGTGIYEQY
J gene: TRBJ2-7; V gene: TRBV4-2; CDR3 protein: ASSRAPSGSGDEQY
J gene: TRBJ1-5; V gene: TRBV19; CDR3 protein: ASSIVGHSNQPQH
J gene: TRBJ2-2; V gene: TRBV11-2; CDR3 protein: ASGQTNTGELF
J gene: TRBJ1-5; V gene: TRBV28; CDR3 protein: ASSHGQGTVRNQPQH